This T cell receptor (beta chain) is from a study of CD8 T cells in Susac syndrome. V lost 2 bases and J lost 4; bases outside the gene matches: 9. The CDR3 is made up of 17 amino acids. Germline CDR1 MNHEY, CDR2 SVGEGT. About 0.5 to 1 ug RNA was reverse transcribed with random hexamers. An immunoSEQ multiplex PCR amplified TCR beta CDR3 over 54 Vbeta and 13 Jbeta. TCRdb reprocessed the immunoSEQ multiplex PCR reads via MiXCR and lists one record per CDR3 protein. Of some 130,000 distinct CDR3 sequences in the sample, 85% to 95% were seen once. Source material: CD8+ T cells from PBMCs. This chain links TRBV6-2 or TRBV6-3 with TRBJ2-1; 9 positions match TRBD2. This sequence originates from a human donor with Susac syndrome. The CDR3 sequence: CASSYDAGTSSYNEQFF. The CDR3 nucleotides are TGTGCCAGCAGTTACGACGCTGGGACTAGCTCGTACAATGAGCAGTTCTTC.